A single T cell receptor (beta chain) is shown here with its context. What it binds is unknown. The naive CD8 fraction comprised CD45RO-negative cells positively selected for CCR7 and excluded terminally differentiated effector memory CD45RA+ cells. The healthy adult donors were HIV-negative and reported no recent acute infections or vaccinations. This sample is drawn from a study of shared clonotypes between healthy human individuals. CDR3 length: 12 residues. Germline CDR1 and CDR2: MNHNS and SASEGT. The V end was cut by 6 bases, the J end by 8 bases, with 13 bases between. Sequencing was performed with immunoSEQ multiplex PCR; in TCRdb, only in-frame clones are kept and a portion is missing. Found here are about 2 million clones, around 96% of them singletons; the top ten hold about 1.1%. Study results and caveats: Naive subsets, compared against memory subsets, generally had larger estimated richness values. Clonotype sharing among donors was thought likely to change with sequencing depth. Clonotype sharing across four donors was observed for 4% to 5.5% of naive CD4 clonotypes.

The chain carries TRBV6-1 and TRBJ1-1; tentatively, D is TRBD1 (5 bases). Specimen: naive CD8+ T cells sorted from blood. The clonotype comes from a man younger than 35 in good health. This CDR3 is CASRNTGYEAFF. The CDR3, as DNA: TGTGCCAGCAGAAACACAGGTTACGAAGCTTTCTTT.